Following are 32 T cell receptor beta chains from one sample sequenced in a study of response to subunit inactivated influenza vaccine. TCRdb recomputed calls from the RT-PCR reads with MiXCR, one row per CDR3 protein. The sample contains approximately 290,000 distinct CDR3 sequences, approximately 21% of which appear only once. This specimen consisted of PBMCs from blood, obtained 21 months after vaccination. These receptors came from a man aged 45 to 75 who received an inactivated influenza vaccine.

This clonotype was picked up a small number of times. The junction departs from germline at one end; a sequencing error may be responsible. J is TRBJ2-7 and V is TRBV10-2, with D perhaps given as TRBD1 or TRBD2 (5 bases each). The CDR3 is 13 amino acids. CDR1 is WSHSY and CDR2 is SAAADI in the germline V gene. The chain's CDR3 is CASSELSRGITNF. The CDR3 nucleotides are TGCGCCAGCAGTGAGTTAAGTCGGGGCATCACGAACTTC.

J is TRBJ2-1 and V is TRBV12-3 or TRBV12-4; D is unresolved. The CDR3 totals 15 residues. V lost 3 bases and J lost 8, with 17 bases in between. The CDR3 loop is CASSFAYFRRDEQFF. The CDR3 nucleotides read TGTGCCAGCAGTTTTGCGTATTTCCGAAGGGATGAGCAGTTCTTC.

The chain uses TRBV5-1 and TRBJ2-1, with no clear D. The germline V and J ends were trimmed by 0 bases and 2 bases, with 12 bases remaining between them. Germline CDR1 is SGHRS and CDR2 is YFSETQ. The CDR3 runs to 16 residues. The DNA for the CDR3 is TGCGCCAGCAGCTTGGGGGGTGTGGGTACCTACAATGAGCAGTTCTTC. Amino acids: CASSLGGVGTYNEQFF.

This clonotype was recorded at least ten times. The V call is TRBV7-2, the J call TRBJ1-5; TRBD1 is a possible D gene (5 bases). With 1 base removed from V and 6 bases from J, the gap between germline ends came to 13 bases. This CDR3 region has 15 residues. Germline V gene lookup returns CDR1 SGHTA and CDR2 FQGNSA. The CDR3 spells CASSLVGAGLQPQHF. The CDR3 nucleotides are TGTGCCAGCAGCTTAGTAGGGGCAGGTCTTCAGCCCCAGCATTTT.

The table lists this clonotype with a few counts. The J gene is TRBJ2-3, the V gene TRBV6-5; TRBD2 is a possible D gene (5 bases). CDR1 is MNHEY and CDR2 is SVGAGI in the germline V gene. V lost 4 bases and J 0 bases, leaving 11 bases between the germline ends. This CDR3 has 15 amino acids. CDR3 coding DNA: TGTGCCAGCAGTTGGGGTAGCGAAAGCACAGATACGCAGTATTTT. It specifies CASSWGSESTDTQYF.

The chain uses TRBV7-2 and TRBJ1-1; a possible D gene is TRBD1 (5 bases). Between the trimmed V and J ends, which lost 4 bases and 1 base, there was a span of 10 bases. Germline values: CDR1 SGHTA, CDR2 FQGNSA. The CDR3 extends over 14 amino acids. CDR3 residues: CASSSQRGNTEAFF. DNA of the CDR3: TGTGCCAGCAGCTCCCAAAGGGGGAACACTGAAGCTTTCTTT.

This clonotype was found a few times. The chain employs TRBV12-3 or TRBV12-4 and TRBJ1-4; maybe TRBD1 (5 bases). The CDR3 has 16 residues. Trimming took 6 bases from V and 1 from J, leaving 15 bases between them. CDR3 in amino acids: CASSKGPRVTNEKLFF. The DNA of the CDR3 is TGTGCCAGCAGCAAGGGCCCCAGGGTAACTAATGAAAAACTGTTTTTT.

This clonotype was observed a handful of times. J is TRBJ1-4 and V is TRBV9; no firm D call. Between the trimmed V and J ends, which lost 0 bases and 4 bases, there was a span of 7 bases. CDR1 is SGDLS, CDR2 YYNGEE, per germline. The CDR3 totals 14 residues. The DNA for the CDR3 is TGTGCCAGCAGCGTAGCCGCAAATAATGAAAAACTGTTTTTT. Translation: CASSVAANNEKLFF.

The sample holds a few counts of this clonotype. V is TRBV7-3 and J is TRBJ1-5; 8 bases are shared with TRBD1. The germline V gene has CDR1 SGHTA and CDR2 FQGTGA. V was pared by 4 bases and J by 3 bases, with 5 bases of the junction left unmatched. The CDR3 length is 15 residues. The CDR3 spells CASSSQDRDNQPQHF. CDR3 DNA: TGTGCCAGCAGCTCACAGGACAGGGACAATCAGCCCCAGCATTTT.

CDR3 loop: CASSLGLAQETQYF. The CDR3 DNA follows: TGTGCCAGCAGCCTTGGACTAGCGCAAGAGACCCAGTACTTC. The V call is TRBV5-6, the J call TRBJ2-5; TRBD2 agrees at 9 bases. CDR1 and CDR2 (germline): SGHDT, YYEEEE. V lost 4 bases and J lost 2; bases outside the gene matches: 3. The CDR3 contains 14 residues.

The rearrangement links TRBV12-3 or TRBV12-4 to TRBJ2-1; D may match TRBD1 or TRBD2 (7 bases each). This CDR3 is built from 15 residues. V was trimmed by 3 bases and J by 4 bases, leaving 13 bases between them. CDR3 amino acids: CASSFAGGGYNEQFF. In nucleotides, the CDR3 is TGTGCCAGCAGTTTCGCAGGGGGGGGATACAATGAGCAGTTCTTC.

The CDR3 DNA follows: TGTGCCAGCCTTAGGACAGGGCCGATGAACACTGAAGCTTTCTTT. This translates into CASLRTGPMNTEAFF. This rearrangement joins TRBV6-1 to TRBJ1-1, with TRBD1 identical over 8 bases. The CDR3 covers 15 residues. V lost 8 bases to trimming and J lost 0 bases; unmatched junction nucleotides: 8. Germline CDR1 is MNHNS and CDR2 is SASEGT.

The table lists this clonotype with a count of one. CDR3 amino acids: CSPGGTSFV. CDR3 DNA: TGCAGCCCGGGGGGTACTAGTTTCGTC. The chain employs TRBV29-1 and TRBJ2-7, with 7 bases fitting TRBD2. Germline V gene sequence: CDR1 SQVTM, CDR2 ANQGSEA. This CDR3 is built from 9 residues.

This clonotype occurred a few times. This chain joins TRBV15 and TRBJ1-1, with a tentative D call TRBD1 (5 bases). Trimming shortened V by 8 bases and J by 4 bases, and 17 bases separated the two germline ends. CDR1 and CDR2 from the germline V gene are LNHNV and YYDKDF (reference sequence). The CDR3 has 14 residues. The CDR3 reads CATVYGTGSTEAFF. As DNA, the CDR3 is TGTGCCACCGTTTACGGGACGGGGAGCACTGAAGCTTTCTTT.

The CDR3 here is CAISESSQDTEAFF. The CDR3 DNA follows: TGTGCCATCAGTGAGTCGAGTCAGGACACTGAAGCTTTCTTT. This chain connects TRBV10-3 to TRBJ1-1, with unresolved D. The germline V gene has CDR1 ENHRY and CDR2 SYGVKD. V lost 0 bases and J lost 3, with 8 bases in between. The CDR3 is 14 amino acids.

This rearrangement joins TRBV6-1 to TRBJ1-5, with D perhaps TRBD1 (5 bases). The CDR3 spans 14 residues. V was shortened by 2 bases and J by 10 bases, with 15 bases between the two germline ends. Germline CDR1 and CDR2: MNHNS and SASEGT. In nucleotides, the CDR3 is TGTGCCAGCAGTGAATCGGGGGAGATCGATCCCCAGCATTTT. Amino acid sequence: CASSESGEIDPQHF.

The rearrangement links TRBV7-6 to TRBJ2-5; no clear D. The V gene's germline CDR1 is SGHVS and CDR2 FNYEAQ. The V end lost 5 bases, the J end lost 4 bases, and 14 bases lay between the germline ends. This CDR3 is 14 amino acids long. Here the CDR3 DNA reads TGTGCCAGCAGCCCAATTTTGGACGGAGAGACCCAGTACTTC. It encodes CASSPILDGETQYF.

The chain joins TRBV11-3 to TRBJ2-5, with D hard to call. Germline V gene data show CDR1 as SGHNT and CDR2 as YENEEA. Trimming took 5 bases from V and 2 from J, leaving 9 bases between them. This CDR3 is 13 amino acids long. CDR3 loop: CASSLHKQETQYF. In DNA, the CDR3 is TGTGCCAGCAGCCTACACAAACAAGAGACCCAGTACTTC.

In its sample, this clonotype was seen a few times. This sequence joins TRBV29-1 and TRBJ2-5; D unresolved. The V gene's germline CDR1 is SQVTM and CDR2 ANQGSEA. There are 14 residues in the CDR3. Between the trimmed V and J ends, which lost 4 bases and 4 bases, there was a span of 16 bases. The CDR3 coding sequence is TGCAGCGTTGTTCGTCAGGTGGAAGGAGAGACCCAGTACTTC. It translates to CSVVRQVEGETQYF.

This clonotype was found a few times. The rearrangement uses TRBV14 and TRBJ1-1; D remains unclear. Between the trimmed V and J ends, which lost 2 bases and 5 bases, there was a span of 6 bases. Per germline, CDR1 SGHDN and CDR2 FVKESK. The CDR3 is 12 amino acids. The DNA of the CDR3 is TGTGCCAGCAGCCAATATTATACTGAAGCTTTCTTT. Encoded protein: CASSQYYTEAFF.

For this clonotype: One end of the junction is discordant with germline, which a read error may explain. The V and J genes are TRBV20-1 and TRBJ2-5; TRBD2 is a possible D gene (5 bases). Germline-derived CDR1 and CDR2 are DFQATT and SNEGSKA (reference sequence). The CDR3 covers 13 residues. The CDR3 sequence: CSAQRANQEAQYF. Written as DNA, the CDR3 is TGCAGTGCTCAGAGGGCTAACCAAGAGGCCCAGTACTTC.

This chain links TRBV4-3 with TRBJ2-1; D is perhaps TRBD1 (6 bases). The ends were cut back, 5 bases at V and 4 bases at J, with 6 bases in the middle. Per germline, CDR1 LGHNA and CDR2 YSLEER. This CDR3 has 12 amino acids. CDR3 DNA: TGCGCCAGCAGCGGACAGTACAATGAGCAGTTCTTC. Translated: CASSGQYNEQFF.

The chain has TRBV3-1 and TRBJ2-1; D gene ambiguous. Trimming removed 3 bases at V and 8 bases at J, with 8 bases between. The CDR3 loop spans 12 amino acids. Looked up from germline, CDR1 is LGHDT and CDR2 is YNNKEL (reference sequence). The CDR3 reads CASSHLWDEQFF. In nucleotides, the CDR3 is TGTGCCAGCAGCCATCTGTGGGATGAGCAGTTCTTC.

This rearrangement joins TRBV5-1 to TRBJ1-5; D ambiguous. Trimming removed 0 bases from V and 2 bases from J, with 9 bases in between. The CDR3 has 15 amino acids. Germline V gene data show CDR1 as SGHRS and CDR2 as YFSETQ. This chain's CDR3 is CASSLDGLGNQPQHF. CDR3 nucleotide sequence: TGCGCCAGCAGCTTGGACGGGCTTGGCAATCAGCCCCAGCATTTT. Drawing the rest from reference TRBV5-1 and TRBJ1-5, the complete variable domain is KAGVTQTPRYLIKTRGQQVTLSCSPISGHRSVSWYQQTPGQGLQFLFEYFSETQRNKGNFPGRFSGRQFSNSRSEMNVSTLELGDSALYLCASSLDGLGNQPQHFGDGTRLSIL.

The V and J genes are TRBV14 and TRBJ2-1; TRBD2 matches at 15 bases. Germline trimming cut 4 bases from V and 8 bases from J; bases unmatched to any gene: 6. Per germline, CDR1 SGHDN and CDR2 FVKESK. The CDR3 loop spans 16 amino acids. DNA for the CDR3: TGTGCCAGCAGCCCGGGGACTAGCGGGGGGCTCGATGAGCAGTTCTTC. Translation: CASSPGTSGGLDEQFF.

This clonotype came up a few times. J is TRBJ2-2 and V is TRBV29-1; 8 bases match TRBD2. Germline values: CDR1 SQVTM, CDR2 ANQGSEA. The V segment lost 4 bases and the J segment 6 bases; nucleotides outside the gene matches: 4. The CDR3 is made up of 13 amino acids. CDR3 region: CSVGRGGPGELFF. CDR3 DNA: TGCAGCGTTGGCCGGGGGGGCCCCGGGGAGCTGTTTTTT.

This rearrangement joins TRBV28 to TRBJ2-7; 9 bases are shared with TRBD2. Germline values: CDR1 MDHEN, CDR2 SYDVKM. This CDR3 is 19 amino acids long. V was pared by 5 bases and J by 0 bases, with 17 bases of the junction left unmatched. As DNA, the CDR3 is TGTGCCAGCAGTCCTACAGTAGGGCTAGCGGGACTCCTCTCCTACGAGCAGTACTTC. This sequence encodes CASSPTVGLAGLLSYEQYF.

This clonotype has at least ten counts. CDR3 protein: CASSQDPYGQPQHF. The CDR3 bases are TGTGCCAGCAGCCAAGATCCCTATGGTCAGCCCCAGCATTTT. The chain couples TRBV3-1 to TRBJ1-5; D uncertain. The CDR3 is 14 amino acids. Between the trimmed V and J ends, which lost 0 bases and 6 bases, there was a span of 9 bases. CDR1 is LGHDT, CDR2 YNNKEL, per germline (reference sequence).

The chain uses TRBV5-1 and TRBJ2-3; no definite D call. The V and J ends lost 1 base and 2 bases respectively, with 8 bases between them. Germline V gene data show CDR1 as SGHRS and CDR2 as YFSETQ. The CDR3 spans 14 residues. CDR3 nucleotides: TGCGCCAGCAGCTTGAGTCAGGTCACAGATACGCAGTATTTT. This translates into CASSLSQVTDTQYF. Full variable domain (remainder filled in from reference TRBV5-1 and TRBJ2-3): KAGVTQTPRYLIKTRGQQVTLSCSPISGHRSVSWYQQTPGQGLQFLFEYFSETQRNKGNFPGRFSGRQFSNSRSEMNVSTLELGDSALYLCASSLSQVTDTQYFGPGTRLTVL.

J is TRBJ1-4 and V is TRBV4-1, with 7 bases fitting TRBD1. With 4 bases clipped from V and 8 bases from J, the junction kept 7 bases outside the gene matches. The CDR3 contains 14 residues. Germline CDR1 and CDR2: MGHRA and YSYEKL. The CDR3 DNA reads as TGCGCCAGCAGCCCGCAGGGGGGTGGGGAAAAACTGTTTTTT. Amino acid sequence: CASSPQGGGEKLFF.

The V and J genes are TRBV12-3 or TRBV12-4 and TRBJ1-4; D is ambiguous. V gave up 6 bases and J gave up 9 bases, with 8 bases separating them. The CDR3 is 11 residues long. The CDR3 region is CASSLRKKLFF. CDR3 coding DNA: TGTGCCAGCAGCCTCCGTAAAAAACTGTTTTTT.

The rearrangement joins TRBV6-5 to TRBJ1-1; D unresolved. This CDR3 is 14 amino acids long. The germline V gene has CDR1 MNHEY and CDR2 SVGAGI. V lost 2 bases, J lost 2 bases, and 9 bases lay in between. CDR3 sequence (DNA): TGTGCCAGCAGTTACAGGGAGGCTAACACTGAAGCTTTCTTT. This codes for CASSYREANTEAFF.